The 29 T cell receptor beta chains below come from one sample, sequenced in a study of OX40 agonist ivuxolimab in advanced cancers. The table came from immunoSEQ multiplex PCR; TCRdb's copy has only in-frame clones and leaves some out. The sample yields about 64,000 clones, about 81% seen once. The sample was CD4+ or CD8+ T cells sorted from blood, taken in a trial of the OX40 agonist ivuxolimab. The receptors originated from an adult with an advanced solid tumor such as melanoma, head and neck, liver or kidney cancer.

A few counts support this clone. The rearrangement links TRBV5-1 to TRBJ2-6, with D possibly TRBD1 on 6 matching bases. CDR1 is SGHRS and CDR2 is YFSETQ in the germline V gene. Trimming took 2 bases from V and 3 from J, leaving 12 bases between them. There are 16 residues in the CDR3. The CDR3 region has the DNA TGCGCCAGCAGCTTACCCAGGACAGATGGGGCCAACGTCCTGACTTTC. Translating gives CASSLPRTDGANVLTF.

The chain is built from TRBV7-8 and TRBJ1-5; maybe TRBD1 (6 bases). The CDR3 has 13 amino acids. Trimming took 4 bases from V and 7 from J, leaving 11 bases between them. Germline-derived CDR1 and CDR2 are SGHVS and FQNEAQ. The CDR3 sequence: CASSSNREQPQHF. The CDR3, as DNA: TGTGCCAGCAGCTCTAACAGGGAACAGCCCCAGCATTTT.

V and J are TRBV19 and TRBJ1-3; D remains unclear. Germline V lookup: CDR1 LNHDA, CDR2 SQIVND (reference sequence). This CDR3 region has 13 residues. V gave up 4 bases and J gave up 2 bases, with 6 bases separating them. CDR3 DNA: TGTGCCAGTAGTACCCCGCCTGGAAACACCATATATTTT. It specifies CASSTPPGNTIYF.

The J gene is TRBJ2-1, the V gene TRBV19; 7 bases map to TRBD1. Trimming cost V 7 bases and J 2 bases; bases outside gene matches: 11. This CDR3 has 16 amino acids. CDR1 and CDR2 (germline): LNHDA, SQIVND (reference sequence). CDR3 sequence (DNA): TGTGCCAGTAAGGGGGTTAGGACAGGACCCTACAATGAGCAGTTCTTC. Encoded protein: CASKGVRTGPYNEQFF.

This chain joins TRBV28 and TRBJ2-2, with unresolved D. With 1 base removed from V and 1 base from J, the gap between germline ends came to 7 bases. This CDR3 has 15 amino acids. Germline V gives CDR1 MDHEN, CDR2 SYDVKM. The CDR3 spells CASSLLDGNTGELFF. The CDR3 DNA sequence: TGTGCCAGCAGTTTATTGGACGGGAACACCGGGGAGCTGTTTTTT.

The rearrangement joins TRBV5-6 to TRBJ1-1; D is unresolved. The CDR3 consists of 15 residues. Trimming removed 0 bases from V and 0 bases from J, with 9 bases in between. Germline CDR1 is SGHDT and CDR2 is YYEEEE. CDR3 DNA sequence: TGTGCCAGCAGCTTGGATATAGGGTTGAACACTGAAGCTTTCTTT. Translated, it gives CASSLDIGLNTEAFF.

This clone was found a few times. The chain employs TRBV4-1 and TRBJ1-5; D is ambiguous. The CDR3 sequence is 16 residues long. V was trimmed by 1 base and J by 3 bases, leaving 13 bases between them. Germline V gene sequence: CDR1 MGHRA, CDR2 YSYEKL. The CDR3 DNA sequence: TGCGCCAGCAGCCAAGTGTTGGCAGGCGACAATCAGCCCCAGCATTTT. Its translation is CASSQVLAGDNQPQHF.

The CDR3 DNA reads as TGTGCCACCAGCAGGGGTGGGGCACTATCGAACACCGGGGAGCTGTTTTTT. Translating gives CATSRGGALSNTGELFF. This chain connects TRBV15 to TRBJ2-2, with a tentative D call TRBD1 (5 bases). The ends were cut back, 3 bases at V and 0 bases at J, with 14 bases in the middle. CDR3 length: 17 residues. Germline V gene data show CDR1 as LNHNV and CDR2 as YYDKDF (reference sequence).

In its sample, this clone was seen once. The J gene is TRBJ2-2, the V gene TRBV2; 7 bases align to TRBD1. The CDR3 loop spans 14 amino acids. With V trimmed by 7 bases and J by 4 bases, 6 bases remained unmatched. CDR1 and CDR2 from the germline V gene are SNHLY and FYNNEI. The CDR3 sequence is CASKENRGTGELFF. The CDR3 DNA reads TGTGCCAGCAAAGAGAACAGGGGCACCGGGGAGCTGTTTTTT.

J is TRBJ1-3 and V is TRBV5-1; 12 bases line up with TRBD1. Per germline, CDR1 SGHRS and CDR2 YFSETQ. The CDR3 covers 16 residues. Trimming took 4 bases from V and 4 from J; bases not matched to a gene: 6. CDR3 nucleotides: TGCGCCAGCAGCGCGGGACAGGGGGCGTCGGGAAACACCATATATTTT. It yields the protein CASSAGQGASGNTIYF.

The chain links TRBV2 to TRBJ1-5; D call uncertain. V was cut by 5 bases and J by 1 base, with 21 bases left in between. Germline V gives CDR1 SNHLY, CDR2 FYNNEI. This CDR3 comprises 18 residues. CDR3 nucleotides: TGTGCCAGCAGTTCCTTGTTTGGGAGAGAGTTGAGCAATCAGCCCCAGCATTTT. It translates to CASSSLFGRELSNQPQHF.

The rearrangement links TRBV15 to TRBJ2-5, with D possibly matching TRBD2 (7 bases). V was clipped by 5 bases and J by 2 bases, with 12 bases between them. CDR1 and CDR2 (germline): LNHNV, YYDKDF (reference sequence). The CDR3 is 14 amino acids. The CDR3 DNA reads as TGTGCCACCAGCCTGGGGGGGCCTCAAGAGACCCAGTACTTC. This gives the protein CATSLGGPQETQYF.

This clone was recorded a few times. The gene calls are TRBV6-1 and TRBJ1-2; D uncertain. V lost 4 bases, J lost 4 bases, and 16 bases lay in between. Looked up from germline, CDR1 is MNHNS and CDR2 is SASEGT. The CDR3 sequence is 15 residues long. In DNA, the CDR3 is TGTGCCAGCAGTGGGCAACTAGAAGCGATCTATGGCTACACCTTC. Amino acid sequence: CASSGQLEAIYGYTF.

This rearrangement joins TRBV27 to TRBJ2-3; D not certain. CDR3 length: 14 residues. Germline CDR1 reads MNHEY; CDR2 reads SMNVEV (reference sequence). V lost 3 bases to trimming and J lost 0 bases, with 7 bases between them. The CDR3 coding sequence is TGTGCCAGCAGTTTGAAGACTAGCACAGATACGCAGTATTTT. Translating it yields CASSLKTSTDTQYF.

This clone has just a few counts. The V and J genes are TRBV28 and TRBJ2-1; 12 bases match TRBD2. The germline V gene encodes CDR1 MDHEN and CDR2 SYDVKM. V shed 9 bases, J shed 1 base, and the junction held 7 bases outside the gene matches. The CDR3 spans 16 residues. The DNA for the CDR3 is TGTGCCAGTGGACTAGCGGGATCTGGTTCCTACAATGAGCAGTTCTTC. It encodes CASGLAGSGSYNEQFF.

The chain couples TRBV5-1 to TRBJ1-4, with TRBD1 identical over 7 bases. The ends lost 3 bases at V and 7 bases at J; junction bases unmatched: 9. Germline loops: CDR1 SGHRS, CDR2 YFSETQ. CDR3 length: 15 amino acids. CDR3 residues: CASSSQGPAGEKLFF. CDR3 nucleotide sequence: TGCGCCAGCAGCTCACAGGGGCCGGCCGGTGAAAAACTGTTTTTT.

The chain is built from TRBV7-3 and TRBJ2-5, with D unclear. The CDR3 consists of 13 residues. Trimming took 2 bases from V and 5 from J, leaving 9 bases between them. Germline CDR1 is SGHTA and CDR2 is FQGTGA. The CDR3 nucleotides read TGTGCCAGCAGCTTAGCTAGTCAGGAGACCCAGTACTTC. Translated, it gives CASSLASQETQYF.

This clone was seen only a few times. The chain has TRBV6-6 and TRBJ2-7; 10 bases match TRBD2. This CDR3 comprises 14 residues. The V gene's germline CDR1 is MNHNY and CDR2 SVGAGI (reference sequence). V shed 6 bases and J 3 bases; nucleotides not matched to a gene: 5. CDR3 bases: TGTGCCAGCAGGGATAGCGGGGGGCGCTACGAGCAGTACTTC. It specifies CASRDSGGRYEQYF.

This sequence joins TRBV4-1 and TRBJ1-1; D perhaps matches TRBD1 (6 bases). This CDR3 spans 16 amino acids. Per germline, CDR1 MGHRA and CDR2 YSYEKL. V gave up 4 bases and J gave up 4 bases, with 19 bases separating them. CDR3 sequence: CASSLYSTGASTEAFF. For the CDR3, the DNA is TGCGCCAGCAGCCTCTATTCTACGGGGGCGAGCACTGAAGCTTTCTTT.

This sequence joins TRBV6-4 and TRBJ2-3; 12 nucleotides match TRBD2. The CDR3 loop spans 16 amino acids. The V and J ends lost 6 bases and 2 bases, in that order; junction bases with no gene match: 6. Germline assignment: CDR1 MRHNA and CDR2 SNTAGT. This chain's CDR3 is CASRPLAGGPTDTQYF. The CDR3 DNA is TGTGCCAGCAGGCCTCTAGCGGGGGGGCCCACAGATACGCAGTATTTT.

The chain uses TRBV5-1 and TRBJ2-6; D unresolved. V was cut by 0 bases and J by 0 bases, with 7 bases left in between. There are 16 residues in the CDR3. Per the germline V gene, CDR1 is SGHRS and CDR2 is YFSETQ. The CDR3 nucleotides are TGCGCCAGCAGCTTGGGGGCAGACTCTGGGGCCAACGTCCTGACTTTC. This gives the protein CASSLGADSGANVLTF.

The CDR3 DNA reads as TGTGCCAGTAGCCCCCCAAACTCGTACGAGCAGTACTTC. Its translation: CASSPPNSYEQYF. The rearrangement links TRBV2 to TRBJ2-7; D remains ambiguous. The CDR3 runs 13 residues. Germline lookup yields CDR1 SNHLY and CDR2 FYNNEI. V shed 9 bases and J shed 4 bases, with 16 bases lying between them.

The V call is TRBV6-5, the J call TRBJ2-7; TRBD1 matches at 7 bases. The CDR3 is 16 residues long. The ends lost 4 bases at V and 4 bases at J; junction bases unmatched: 13. Looked up from germline, CDR1 is MNHEY and CDR2 is SVGAGI. The CDR3: CASSWDKRTGSYEQYF. CDR3 sequence (DNA): TGTGCCAGCAGTTGGGATAAACGGACAGGTAGTTACGAGCAGTACTTC.

The chain joins TRBV21-1 to TRBJ2-4. TRBV21-1 is marked as a pseudogene. The CDR3 contains 15 residues. The CDR3 loop reads CASSKDGLIQNIQYF. The CDR3 DNA reads as TGTGCCAGCAGCAAAGACGGCCTGATCCAAAACATTCAGTACTTC.

In its sample, this clone was seen a few times. This rearrangement joins TRBV5-1 to TRBJ2-2; the D gene is possibly TRBD1 (5 bases). Looked up from germline, CDR1 is SGHRS and CDR2 is YFSETQ. V shed 7 bases and J shed 1 base, with 8 bases lying between them. This CDR3 spans 13 amino acids. The CDR3 is CASGQGNTGELFF. The CDR3 nucleotides are TGCGCCAGCGGGCAGGGGAACACCGGGGAGCTGTTTTTT.

The V and J genes are TRBV5-1 and TRBJ1-6; 11 nucleotides line up with TRBD1. CDR1 SGHRS and CDR2 YFSETQ come from the germline V gene. This CDR3 spans 17 amino acids. Unmatched junction bases numbered 3, after V lost 4 bases and J lost 0 bases. The DNA of the CDR3 is TGCGCCAGCAGCCCCGGACAGGGGGCCTCCTATAATTCACCCCTCCACTTT. Protein: CASSPGQGASYNSPLHF.

The CDR3 loop is CASSGTESTGGSLVYGYTF. The CDR3 DNA sequence: TGTGCCAGCAGTGGGACCGAATCGACAGGGGGCAGTTTGGTCTATGGCTACACCTTC. The chain employs TRBV2 and TRBJ1-2, with 10 positions matching TRBD1. Per germline, CDR1 SNHLY and CDR2 FYNNEI. This CDR3 has 19 residues. Trimming at V came to 4 bases and at J to 4 bases, leaving 18 bases not matched to a gene.

V gene TRBV28 combines with J gene TRBJ1-4, with D uncertain. This CDR3 is 15 amino acids long. V shed 1 base and J shed 4 bases, with 10 bases lying between them. Germline values: CDR1 MDHEN, CDR2 SYDVKM. The CDR3 nucleotides are TGTGCCAGCAGTTTATCTGGCAGACATAATGAAAAACTGTTTTTT. The encoded protein is CASSLSGRHNEKLFF.

The CDR3 DNA is TGTGCCAGCAGTGATATCCAGTGGGGCACAGATACGCAGTATTTT. Protein product: CASSDIQWGTDTQYF. V is TRBV2 and J is TRBJ2-3; D is undetermined. The V gene lost 3 bases and the J gene lost 1 base, with 11 bases spanning the gap. The germline CDR1 and CDR2 sequences are SNHLY and FYNNEI. The CDR3 contains 15 residues.